This TCR beta chain came from a study of shared clonotypes between healthy human individuals. Donation came from healthy HIV-negative adults that had no recent acute infections or vaccinations. Adults of Caucasian background living in Nashville, Tennessee made up all donors. Per the germline V gene, CDR1 is DFQATT and CDR2 is SNEGSKA (reference sequence). V was clipped by 3 bases and J by 7 bases, with 6 bases between them. There are 11 residues in the CDR3. Some clones are missing from TCRdb's copy, which holds only in-frame ones; the method was immunoSEQ multiplex PCR. The sample has hundreds of thousands of clones, 74% seen once.

This chain uses TRBV20-1 with TRBJ2-2; D remains ambiguous. This receptor was taken from a woman aged 30 to 39 in good health. Sequencing input: memory CD4+ T cells sorted from blood. Noted subset: CD45RA-negative fraction. The CDR3 protein is CSASRIGELFF. The CDR3 bases are TGCAGTGCTAGCAGAATCGGGGAGCTGTTTTTT.